The TCR beta chain described here comes from a study of CD8 T cells in Susac syndrome. Whole-study context: Treatment at blood withdrawal was none, corticosteroids, or intravenous immunoglobulin alone in Susac syndrome patients.

Looked up from germline, CDR1 is SGHDN and CDR2 is FVKESK. Trimming took 0 bases from V and 6 from J, leaving 14 bases between them. The CDR3 loop spans 15 amino acids. Reverse transcription of roughly 0.5 to 1 ug RNA was carried out with random hexamers. Each CDR3 protein is one row after TCRdb ran MiXCR on the immunoSEQ multiplex PCR reads. The sample lists about 150,000 distinct CDR3 sequences, around 93% occurring once. V gene TRBV14 combines with J gene TRBJ1-2, with D maybe TRBD1 (6 bases). The clonotype comes from a human donor with Susac syndrome. Sequenced: CD8+ T cells from PBMCs. Written as DNA, the CDR3 is TGTGCCAGCAGCCAAGATGGAGACAGGTCCCATGGCTACACCTTC. Translation: CASSQDGDRSHGYTF.